Below, 13 T cell receptor beta chains from the same sample are listed, as sequenced in a study of spatial heterogeneity in lung cancer. Using its own MiXCR run on the 5' RACE reads, TCRdb lists one record per CDR3 protein. The table shows about 52,000 distinct CDR3 sequences, with 6% to 8.5% occurring only once. Time point given: blood at routine non-recurrence follow-up after resection. Whole RNA from tumor, nontumor lung or frozen PBMC was sequenced unsorted. Sequences were derived from PBMCs, sampled at follow-up. The receptors shown here come from a female donor with early-stage non-small cell lung cancer.

This clonotype has ten or more counts. The V and J genes are TRBV29-1 and TRBJ1-5; D uncertain. The CDR3 consists of 12 residues. Looked up from germline, CDR1 is SQVTM and CDR2 is ANQGSEA. With 6 bases removed from V and 4 bases from J, the gap between germline ends came to 10 bases. As DNA, the CDR3 is TGCAGCGTCAGAGTTTCTAATCAGCCCCAGCATTTT. As protein: CSVRVSNQPQHF. Full variable domain (missing parts from reference TRBV29-1 and TRBJ1-5): SAVISQKPSRDICQRGTSLTIQCQVDSQVTMMFWYRQQPGQSLTLIATANQGSEATYESGFVIDKFPISRPNLTFSTLTVSNMSPEDSSIYLCSVRVSNQPQHFGDGTRLSIL.

This clonotype was observed many times. This chain uses TRBV2 with TRBJ2-5, with D hard to call. In germline, CDR1 is SNHLY, CDR2 FYNNEI. The CDR3 spans 12 residues. Deletions cut 10 bases from V and 0 bases from J, with 9 bases between. The CDR3 nucleotides are TGTGCCACCCTTAGGGACCAAGAGACCCAGTACTTC. This gives the protein CATLRDQETQYF.

The chain combines TRBV4-1 with TRBJ1-6, with D perhaps TRBD1 (6 bases). Between the trimmed V and J ends, which lost 5 bases and 7 bases, there was a span of 18 bases. The CDR3 covers 16 residues. Germline CDR1 and CDR2: MGHRA and YSYEKL. The CDR3 here is CASSAHPGTKNSPLHF. DNA of the CDR3: TGCGCCAGCAGCGCCCACCCCGGGACAAAGAATTCACCCCTCCACTTT.

The rearrangement joins TRBV20-1 to TRBJ1-1; tentative D call: TRBD1 (5 bases). Trimming left V 3 bases short and J 10 bases short, with 21 bases between. This CDR3 comprises 14 residues. The germline CDR1 and CDR2 sequences are DFQATT and SNEGSKA (reference sequence). The CDR3 bases are TGCAGTGCTAGGGAGGTCCGCAGGGTTTTTGTAGCTTTCTTT. Its translation is CSAREVRRVFVAFF.

This clonotype was seen at least ten times. The chain recombines TRBV7-9 with TRBJ2-1; D remains ambiguous. The CDR3 covers 13 residues. Germline CDR1 and CDR2: SEHNR and FQNEAQ (reference sequence). Trimming shortened V by 10 bases and J by 6 bases, and 16 bases separated the two germline ends. The CDR3 DNA reads as TGTGCCACAAAACATTCGGACCCCAATGAGCAGTTCTTC. This translates into CATKHSDPNEQFF.

The chain joins TRBV6-6 to TRBJ2-1; 14 nucleotides match TRBD2. Trimming removed 8 bases from V and 0 bases from J; junction bases left unmatched: 6. CDR1 is MNHNY, CDR2 SVGAGI, per germline (reference sequence). The CDR3 length is 17 residues. The chain's CDR3 is CASRGLAGASSYNEQFF. The DNA of the CDR3 is TGTGCCAGCCGGGGACTAGCGGGGGCCAGCTCCTACAATGAGCAGTTCTTC.

This clonotype came up many times. J is TRBJ2-6 and V is TRBV24-1, with a weak D call TRBD1 (6 bases). The CDR3 has 17 residues. Trimming removed 4 bases at V and 4 bases at J, with 16 bases between. Germline V gene data show CDR1 as KGHDR and CDR2 as SFDVKD. CDR3 sequence (DNA): TGTGCCACCAGTGAATCGGGACACCGAACCGGGGCCAACGTCCTGACTTTC. Protein product: CATSESGHRTGANVLTF.

This clonotype was seen repeatedly, ten times or more. This chain connects TRBV20-1 to TRBJ1-1; a weak D match, TRBD1 (6 bases). The CDR3 consists of 13 residues. V was shortened by 2 bases and J by 2 bases, with 9 bases between the two germline ends. Germline CDR1 and CDR2: DFQATT and SNEGSKA (reference sequence). CDR3 amino acids: CSARQGPNTEAFF. In DNA, the CDR3 is TGCAGTGCTAGACAGGGGCCTAACACTGAAGCTTTCTTT.

The chain joins TRBV20-1 to TRBJ2-3; 9 bases match TRBD2. Looked up from germline, CDR1 is DFQATT and CDR2 is SNEGSKA (reference sequence). The CDR3 totals 15 residues. The junction had 7 bases not matched to a gene; V was cut back by 1 base and J by 5 bases. The DNA of the CDR3 is TGCAGTGCTAGAGTTTGGCGGGGGGGGCGAGATACGCAGTATTTT. Protein sequence: CSARVWRGGRDTQYF.

This clonotype was seen at least ten times. The chain links TRBV20-1 to TRBJ2-3; D call uncertain. Looked up from germline, CDR1 is DFQATT and CDR2 is SNEGSKA (reference sequence). Trimming removed 6 bases at V and 6 bases at J, with 10 bases between. This CDR3 has 11 amino acids. CDR3 sequence (DNA): TGCAGTGCACTTTCCGGGGATACGCAGTATTTT. Protein sequence: CSALSGDTQYF.

At least ten counts were recorded for this clonotype. The genes are TRBV2 and TRBJ1-1; the match to TRBD1 covers 7 bases. The CDR3 is 13 amino acids. Trimming at V came to 3 bases and at J to 11 bases, leaving 9 bases not matched to a gene. In germline, CDR1 is SNHLY, CDR2 FYNNEI. This CDR3 reads CASSDGRGGLAFF. The CDR3 DNA sequence: TGTGCCAGCAGTGATGGTAGAGGGGGCTTGGCTTTCTTT.

This clonotype appeared a few times. The V and J genes are TRBV15 and TRBJ2-2; the D is unclear. Germline values: CDR1 LNHNV, CDR2 YYDKDF (reference sequence). This CDR3 region has 11 residues. Trimming took 8 bases from V and 3 from J, leaving 4 bases between them. The chain's CDR3 is CATLDTGELFF. The CDR3 DNA sequence: TGTGCCACCTTAGACACCGGGGAGCTGTTTTTT.

In this sample, this clonotype turned up many times. This rearrangement joins TRBV7-6 to TRBJ2-2; D is perhaps TRBD2 (6 bases). V lost 5 bases and J lost 5, with 21 bases in between. Germline loops: CDR1 SGHVS, CDR2 FNYEAQ. This CDR3 is built from 17 residues. This chain's CDR3 is CASSPQVGGISTGELFF. The CDR3 nucleotides are TGTGCCAGCAGCCCCCAGGTTGGGGGGATATCAACCGGGGAGCTGTTTTTT.